A selection of T cell receptor beta chains follows, all from one sample in a study of blood T cell repertoires in COVID-19. Data came from immunoSEQ multiplex PCR; TCRdb stores just in-frame clones and leaves some out. The sample carries fewer than 100,000 clones, about 90% recorded once. Sequenced: peripheral blood. Receptor source: a man between 65 and 85 years old with acute or convalescent COVID-19. The CDR3 runs from the conserved cysteine through the conserved F or W. Each record gives: clone size, J gene, V gene, D gene, CDR3 DNA, CDR3 protein. A D gene is named only where the DNA matches it firmly. Size is stated for part of the rows, as once, few or many counts, or as a class when the clone is expanded.

clone_size: .
j_call: TRBJ1-1
v_call: TRBV5-4
d_call: .
cdr3_nt: TGTGCCAGCAGTCCTGACACAGACACTGAAGCTTTCTTT
cdr3_aa: CASSPDTDTEAFF

clone_size: .
j_call: TRBJ2-6
v_call: TRBV19
d_call: .
cdr3_nt: TGTGCCAGTACCGTTCGCTCTGGGGCCAACGTCCTGACTTTC
cdr3_aa: CASTVRSGANVLTF

clone_size: .
j_call: TRBJ1-1
v_call: TRBV10-2
d_call: .
cdr3_nt: TGCGCCAGCAGTCACGGTGGGAACACTGAAGCTTTCTTT
cdr3_aa: CASSHGGNTEAFF

clone_size: .
j_call: TRBJ2-3
v_call: TRBV5-1
d_call: .
cdr3_nt: TGCGCCAGCAGACTCGGGGGTCCCCCAGATACGCAGTATTTT
cdr3_aa: CASRLGGPPDTQYF

clone_size: .
j_call: TRBJ1-6
v_call: TRBV9
d_call: .
cdr3_nt: TGTGCCAGCAGTCTCAAGGGGGATTTCGGTTCACCCCTCCACTTT
cdr3_aa: CASSLKGDFGSPLHF

clone_size: few
j_call: TRBJ1-4
v_call: TRBV2
d_call: TRBD1
cdr3_nt: TGTGCCAGCACTCTCGGACAGGGAAGCGAAAAACTGTTTTTT
cdr3_aa: CASTLGQGSEKLFF

clone_size: .
j_call: TRBJ1-4
v_call: TRBV12-3/TRBV12-4
d_call: .
cdr3_nt: TGTGCCAGCAGTGTGCGAGAAAAACTGTTTTTT
cdr3_aa: CASSVREKLFF

clone_size: .
j_call: TRBJ2-1
v_call: TRBV2
d_call: .
cdr3_nt: TGTGCCAGCAGTGTATCGGCGGGGATCGGCAATGAGCAGTTCTTC
cdr3_aa: CASSVSAGIGNEQFF

clone_size: few
j_call: TRBJ2-7
v_call: TRBV10-3
d_call: TRBD1
cdr3_nt: TGTGCCATCACTACGGGGACAGATGGCTACGAGCAGTACTTC
cdr3_aa: CAITTGTDGYEQYF

clone_size: .
j_call: TRBJ2-3
v_call: TRBV6-5
d_call: .
cdr3_nt: TGTGCCGTAAAGCCTACAGGCACAGATACGCAGTATTTT
cdr3_aa: CAVKPTGTDTQYF

clone_size: .
j_call: TRBJ1-3
v_call: TRBV2
d_call: TRBD1
cdr3_nt: TGTGCCAGCAGTCCCGGGACAGGGAGAGGTACTGGAAACACCATATATTTT
cdr3_aa: CASSPGTGRGTGNTIYF

clone_size: .
j_call: TRBJ1-4
v_call: TRBV11-2
d_call: .
cdr3_nt: TGTGCCAGCAGCGAGGGAGCAACTAATGAAAAACTGTTTTTT
cdr3_aa: CASSEGATNEKLFF

clone_size: .
j_call: TRBJ1-5
v_call: TRBV28
d_call: TRBD1
cdr3_nt: TGTGCCAGCAGTCCAAATACAGGGGGCTTCAATCAGCCCCAGCATTTT
cdr3_aa: CASSPNTGGFNQPQHF

clone_size: few
j_call: TRBJ1-6
v_call: TRBV5-1
d_call: .
cdr3_nt: TGCGCCAGCAGCTCCACTCCTCCCCGAGCGGGGGATTCACCCCTCCACTTT
cdr3_aa: CASSSTPPRAGDSPLHF

clone_size: .
j_call: TRBJ1-5
v_call: TRBV12-3/TRBV12-4
d_call: .
cdr3_nt: TGTGCCAGCAGTTTAGGCAGGGGTCAGCCCCAGCATTTT
cdr3_aa: CASSLGRGQPQHF

clone_size: .
j_call: TRBJ2-1
v_call: TRBV7-9
d_call: TRBD2
cdr3_nt: TGTGCCTGTACGGGACTAGCGGGGAAGGTCACTGAGCAGTTCTTC
cdr3_aa: CACTGLAGKVTEQFF

clone_size: .
j_call: TRBJ1-6
v_call: TRBV5-6
d_call: .
cdr3_nt: TGTGCCAGCAGCACCCTCGACAATAATTCACCCCTCCACTTT
cdr3_aa: CASSTLDNNSPLHF

clone_size: .
j_call: TRBJ1-4
v_call: TRBV19
d_call: TRBD1
cdr3_nt: TGTGCCAGTAGTGCTCGACATACAGGGGGTGAAAAACTGTTTTTT
cdr3_aa: CASSARHTGGEKLFF

clone_size: .
j_call: TRBJ2-5
v_call: TRBV2
d_call: .
cdr3_nt: TGTGCCAGCAGGGGGGGAGGAACTTATACAGGGGAAGGGGAGACCCAGTACTTC
cdr3_aa: CASRGGGTYTGEGETQYF

clone_size: .
j_call: TRBJ1-4
v_call: TRBV28
d_call: .
cdr3_nt: TGTGCCAGCAGTATGACAAGCAGGGCCTTTAATGAAAAACTGTTTTTT
cdr3_aa: CASSMTSRAFNEKLFF

clone_size: .
j_call: TRBJ1-2
v_call: TRBV5-1
d_call: .
cdr3_nt: TGCGCCAGCAGCTTGGCCGGGTCGGATGGCTACACCTTC
cdr3_aa: CASSLAGSDGYTF

clone_size: .
j_call: TRBJ2-2
v_call: TRBV11-3
d_call: TRBD1
cdr3_nt: TGTGCCAGCAGCTTAGAGACAGGGGGGAACACCGGGGAGCTGTTTTTT
cdr3_aa: CASSLETGGNTGELFF

clone_size: .
j_call: TRBJ2-7
v_call: TRBV7-6
d_call: .
cdr3_nt: TGTGCCAGCAGCTTAGCGTCCCCAGGGGCGAACTACGAGCAGTACTTC
cdr3_aa: CASSLASPGANYEQYF

clone_size: .
j_call: TRBJ1-4
v_call: TRBV10-1
d_call: .
cdr3_nt: TGCGCCAGCAGTGATCAGGGAAAAGAAAAACTGTTTTTT
cdr3_aa: CASSDQGKEKLFF

clone_size: .
j_call: TRBJ2-1
v_call: TRBV10-1
d_call: .
cdr3_nt: TGCGCCAGCAGTGAGGCTAGCGCATACAATGAGCAGTTCTTC
cdr3_aa: CASSEASAYNEQFF

clone_size: few
j_call: TRBJ1-6
v_call: TRBV9
d_call: .
cdr3_nt: TGTGCCAGCAGCGAGGGACAAAATTCACCCCTCCACTTT
cdr3_aa: CASSEGQNSPLHF

clone_size: .
j_call: TRBJ2-1
v_call: TRBV13
d_call: TRBD2
cdr3_nt: TGTGCCAGCAGCCGAACGACTAGCGGGGGGGCCTTTGGGCAGTTCTTC
cdr3_aa: CASSRTTSGGAFGQFF

clone_size: .
j_call: TRBJ1-1
v_call: TRBV6-5
d_call: .
cdr3_nt: TGTGCCAGCAGTTACTCGAGGGGGGACGGGAGGACTGAAGCTTTCTTT
cdr3_aa: CASSYSRGDGRTEAFF

clone_size: .
j_call: TRBJ1-4
v_call: TRBV28
d_call: TRBD1
cdr3_nt: TGTGCCAGCAGTAAAATACAGGGGGCTGGTGAAAAACTGTTTTTT
cdr3_aa: CASSKIQGAGEKLFF

clone_size: .
j_call: TRBJ2-7
v_call: TRBV3-1/TRBV3-2
d_call: .
cdr3_nt: TGTGCCAGCAGCCAAGGGGTTGGGTTTCGGGGCTACGAGCAGTACTTC
cdr3_aa: CASSQGVGFRGYEQYF

clone_size: .
j_call: TRBJ2-1
v_call: TRBV5-5
d_call: .
cdr3_nt: TGTGCCAGCAGTTCTGGCCTTATGGGCTCCCATGACAATGAGCAGTTCTTC
cdr3_aa: CASSSGLMGSHDNEQFF

clone_size: .
j_call: TRBJ2-7
v_call: TRBV5-1
d_call: .
cdr3_nt: TGCGCCAGCAGCGCCCCCACAGGGAACTCCTACGAGCAGTACTTC
cdr3_aa: CASSAPTGNSYEQYF

clone_size: .
j_call: TRBJ1-1
v_call: TRBV6-6
d_call: .
cdr3_nt: TGTGCCAGCAGTCGGCAGTTTCAGGGGATAGGGGAGTCTGAAGCTTTCTTT
cdr3_aa: CASSRQFQGIGESEAFF

clone_size: .
j_call: TRBJ2-2
v_call: TRBV4-1
d_call: .
cdr3_nt: TGCGCCAGCAGCGCGGGACGGTGGGCCGGGGAGCTGTTTTTT
cdr3_aa: CASSAGRWAGELFF

clone_size: once
j_call: TRBJ1-4
v_call: TRBV12-5
d_call: TRBD1
cdr3_nt: TGTGCTAGTGGTTTGGTAGGGGGCGCGGCGGCTAATGAAAAACTGTTTTTT
cdr3_aa: CASGLVGGAAANEKLFF

clone_size: .
j_call: TRBJ1-6
v_call: TRBV28
d_call: TRBD1
cdr3_nt: TGTGCCAGCAGTCTATACCCCCGGACAGGGGGCTTTAATTCACCCCTCCACTTT
cdr3_aa: CASSLYPRTGGFNSPLHF

clone_size: .
j_call: TRBJ1-1
v_call: TRBV5-1
d_call: .
cdr3_nt: TGCGCCAGCAGCTTGACGGCGGGGGGACACGGGAACACTGAAGCTTTCTTT
cdr3_aa: CASSLTAGGHGNTEAFF

clone_size: .
j_call: TRBJ2-7
v_call: TRBV11-3
d_call: .
cdr3_nt: TGTGCCAGCAGCACAGGGCCTAGCGGCTACGAGCAGTACTTC
cdr3_aa: CASSTGPSGYEQYF

clone_size: .
j_call: TRBJ2-5
v_call: TRBV5-1
d_call: TRBD2
cdr3_nt: TGCGCCAGCAGCTTGGGCCCTAGCGGGGCCAACCAAGAGACCCAGTACTTC
cdr3_aa: CASSLGPSGANQETQYF

clone_size: .
j_call: TRBJ2-2
v_call: TRBV30
d_call: .
cdr3_nt: TGTGCCTGGAGTAAGGTTTCAGGGAACACCGGGGAGCTGTTTTTT
cdr3_aa: CAWSKVSGNTGELFF

clone_size: .
j_call: TRBJ2-1
v_call: TRBV7-9
d_call: TRBD2
cdr3_nt: TGTGCCAGCAGCTCCTCGGCGGGGGACTTGAGCTCCTACAATGAGCAGTTCTTC
cdr3_aa: CASSSSAGDLSSYNEQFF

clone_size: .
j_call: TRBJ2-1
v_call: TRBV3-1/TRBV3-2
d_call: .
cdr3_nt: TGTGCCAGCAGTAGACGGGGGACTGAGCAGTTCTTC
cdr3_aa: CASSRRGTEQFF

clone_size: .
j_call: TRBJ2-7
v_call: TRBV4-2
d_call: TRBD2
cdr3_nt: TGTGCCAGCAGCCTGACTAGCGGGGGCGAGGACGAGCAGTACTTC
cdr3_aa: CASSLTSGGEDEQYF

clone_size: .
j_call: TRBJ1-5
v_call: TRBV2
d_call: .
cdr3_nt: TGTGCCAGCAGTGTACTCATGACAGAGATCAGACAGCCCCAGCATTTT
cdr3_aa: CASSVLMTEIRQPQHF

clone_size: .
j_call: TRBJ1-1
v_call: TRBV29-1
d_call: .
cdr3_nt: TGCAGCGTACGGACTAACACTGAAGCTTTCTTT
cdr3_aa: CSVRTNTEAFF

clone_size: .
j_call: TRBJ1-1
v_call: TRBV10-3
d_call: .
cdr3_nt: TGTGCCATCAGTTCCCGGGAGGGGGACCTTGGAGCTTTCTTT
cdr3_aa: CAISSREGDLGAFF

clone_size: .
j_call: TRBJ2-7
v_call: TRBV6-1
d_call: TRBD1
cdr3_nt: TGTGCCAGCAGTGAAAGGAGGACAGGGAGATACGAGCAGTACTTC
cdr3_aa: CASSERRTGRYEQYF

clone_size: .
j_call: TRBJ2-1
v_call: TRBV19
d_call: .
cdr3_nt: TGTGCCAGTAAGACAGTACATGAGCAGTTCTTC
cdr3_aa: CASKTVHEQFF